Given below is one T cell receptor beta chain in context. These data originate in a study of blood T cell repertoires in COVID-19. At the level of the study: Sources were T cells, B-cell-depleted T cells, or PBMCs; the material itself was cDNA or gDNA.

The authors' processing: Nucleated cell counts were estimated from reference gene primer amplification. The repertoire was sequenced with immunoSEQ multiplex PCR; TCRdb's copy has only in-frame clones and lacks some. The V and J calls and clone size are taken from that table; D and trimming were inferred from the DNA. In the table there are around 160,000 clones, more than 80% of which are singletons. This CDR3 spans 15 amino acids. Between the trimmed V and J ends, which lost 4 bases and 3 bases, there was a span of 12 bases. CDR1 is SEHNR, CDR2 FQNEAQ, per germline (reference sequence). This chain connects TRBV7-9 to TRBJ1-4; no definite D call. The sequence was obtained from a human donor with acute or convalescent COVID-19. The donor label of this sample is uncertain. The sample consisted of peripheral blood. The CDR3 here is CASSSLLGSNEKLFF. The CDR3 DNA reads TGTGCCAGCAGCTCCTTGCTAGGTTCTAATGAAAAACTGTTTTTT.